Following are 12 T cell receptor beta chains from one sample sequenced in a study of early T cells in non-severe SARS-CoV-2 infection. TCRdb processed the 5' RACE reads anew with MiXCR; each CDR3 protein has one entry. The table lists more than 95,000 distinct CDR3 sequences, about 15% of them singletons. Sequenced material: whole blood. The receptors derive from an adult who was a healthcare worker with PCR-confirmed SARS-CoV-2 infection or an uninfected control (not recorded which).

This chain connects TRBV7-9 to TRBJ1-5, with D perhaps TRBD1 (5 bases). The CDR3 runs to 12 residues. V lost 6 bases, J lost 4 bases, and 7 bases lay in between. Germline CDR1 is SEHNR and CDR2 is FQNEAQ (reference sequence). CDR3: CASSGGNQPQHF. The CDR3 DNA is TGTGCCAGCAGTGGGGGGAATCAGCCCCAGCATTTT.

This clonotype was seen a handful of times. The V call is TRBV11-2, the J call TRBJ2-5; TRBD1 matches 7 bases. The CDR3 totals 16 residues. Germline loops: CDR1 SGHAT, CDR2 FQNNGV. With 5 bases clipped from V and 2 bases from J, the junction kept 11 bases outside the gene matches. The CDR3 reads CASSPRTGLNQETQYF. In DNA form, the CDR3 reads TGTGCCAGCAGCCCCCGGACAGGCCTAAATCAAGAGACCCAGTACTTC.

This clonotype was counted between two and nine times. This chain joins TRBV10-3 and TRBJ2-2; 9 bases match TRBD1. The V segment lost 6 bases and the J segment 7 bases; nucleotides outside the gene matches: 6. The length of the CDR3 is 14 residues. Germline values: CDR1 ENHRY, CDR2 SYGVKD. DNA for the CDR3: TGTGCCATCAGCGACAGGGGGATGGTCGGGGAGCTGTTTTTT. Residues: CAISDRGMVGELFF.

This clonotype has at least ten counts. The CDR3 protein is CASSPGLAGEGDEQFF. In nucleotides, the CDR3 is TGCGCCAGCAGCCCAGGACTAGCGGGAGAGGGCGATGAGCAGTTCTTC. This chain connects TRBV4-3 to TRBJ2-1; 13 bases align to TRBD2. J gave up 8 bases and V 4 bases, and 8 bases lay outside the gene matches. This CDR3 is 16 amino acids long. Looked up from germline, CDR1 is LGHNA and CDR2 is YSLEER.

This clonotype was counted ten times or more. The chain carries TRBV7-8 and TRBJ2-7, with 8 bases lining up with TRBD2. This CDR3 comprises 15 residues. V shed 5 bases and J 3 bases; nucleotides not matched to a gene: 9. Germline CDR1 and CDR2: SGHVS and FQNEAQ. CDR3 amino acids: CASSPTLAANYEQYF. In DNA, the CDR3 is TGTGCCAGCAGCCCGACACTAGCGGCGAACTACGAGCAGTACTTC.

As for this clonotype: Since a much larger clone is just one base distant, this may be a read error. The V and J genes are TRBV4-3 and TRBJ1-6; the D is unclear. The CDR3 is 17 amino acids. Germline V gene data show CDR1 as LGHNA and CDR2 as YSLEER. The CDR3 bases are TGCGCCAGCAGCCAAGAGTTTGGGCGGATCTATAATTCATCCCTCCACTTT. Encoded protein: CASSQEFGRIYNSSLHF.

The V call is TRBV7-9, the J call TRBJ1-2, with 8 bases lining up with TRBD1. This CDR3 region has 15 residues. Per germline, CDR1 SEHNR and CDR2 FQNEAQ (reference sequence). V was clipped by 5 bases and J by 4 bases; unmatched bases: 9. CDR3 in DNA: TGTGCCAGCAGCGACGGACAGGGCAAAACCTATGGCTACACCTTC. Protein sequence: CASSDGQGKTYGYTF.

This clonotype was detected only a few times. The V gene is TRBV7-2, the J gene TRBJ2-4; weak D call: TRBD1 (6 bases). Looked up from germline, CDR1 is SGHTA and CDR2 is FQGNSA. Trimming pared 1 base from V and 2 bases from J, leaving 12 bases between. The CDR3 is 16 residues long. This chain's CDR3 is CASSLGTGRTKNIQYF. The CDR3 DNA reads TGTGCCAGCAGCTTAGGAACAGGGCGGACCAAAAACATTCAGTACTTC.

This clonotype was seen a handful of times. The genes are TRBV14 and TRBJ2-1; possibly TRBD1 for D (5 bases). The germline V gene has CDR1 SGHDN and CDR2 FVKESK. CDR3 length: 14 residues. V was cut by 1 base and J by 8 bases, with 12 bases left in between. For the CDR3, the DNA is TGTGCCAGCAGCCAAGGGCGCAGGGCGGATGAGCAGTTCTTC. It is translated as CASSQGRRADEQFF.

This clonotype was counted only a few times. This chain connects TRBV24-1 to TRBJ2-5; D is uncertain. Per germline, CDR1 KGHDR and CDR2 SFDVKD. This CDR3 comprises 13 residues. V lost 3 bases to trimming and J lost 1 base, with 5 bases between them. Here the CDR3 reads CATSDPPQETQYF. In DNA form, the CDR3 reads TGTGCCACCAGTGATCCCCCCCAAGAGACCCAGTACTTC.

This clonotype was counted a few times. V is TRBV7-2 and J is TRBJ2-6; 7 bases match TRBD2. The CDR3 length is 16 residues. V lost 1 base and J lost 2; bases outside the gene matches: 2. In germline, CDR1 is SGHTA, CDR2 FQGNSA. CDR3 loop: CASSLVGGTGANVLTF. Written as DNA, the CDR3 is TGTGCCAGCAGCTTAGTGGGAGGGACTGGGGCCAACGTCCTGACTTTC.

This clonotype was observed at least ten times. V gene TRBV28 combines with J gene TRBJ1-3; tentatively, D is TRBD1 (5 bases). The CDR3 contains 14 residues. The V gene lost 7 bases and the J gene lost 3 bases, with 13 bases spanning the gap. Germline V gene lookup returns CDR1 MDHEN and CDR2 SYDVKM. The CDR3 reads CASTVSGLGNTIYF. The CDR3 nucleotides are TGTGCCAGCACCGTTTCAGGGCTTGGAAACACCATATATTTT.